These 11 T cell receptor beta chains share one sample of origin, sequenced in a study of control samples from healthy donors and cancer patients. Assay: immunoSEQ multiplex PCR; the TCRdb copy retains only in-frame clones and omits some. The table lists about 250,000 clones, about four fifths of them singletons. The sequencing sample was made of PBMCs. The receptors were sampled from an older woman with lung cancer.

The V and J genes are TRBV27 and TRBJ1-1; D unresolved. Germline values: CDR1 MNHEY, CDR2 SMNVEV (reference sequence). V lost 5 bases, J lost 0 bases, and 4 bases lay in between. The CDR3 is made up of 12 amino acids. In nucleotides, the CDR3 is TGTGCCAGCAGTCGACTGAACACTGAAGCTTTCTTT. Its translation: CASSRLNTEAFF.

This clone occurred many times. The chain has TRBV28 and TRBJ1-5; the D is unclear. The CDR3 covers 11 residues. In germline, CDR1 is MDHEN, CDR2 SYDVKM. The germline V and J ends were trimmed by 6 bases and 4 bases, with 4 bases remaining between them. The CDR3 loop is CASSANQPQHF. DNA of the CDR3: TGTGCCAGCAGCGCAAATCAGCCCCAGCATTTT.

The CDR3 is CASSWGDRAAYEQYF. For the CDR3, the DNA is TGCGCCAGCAGCTGGGGGGACAGGGCCGCCTACGAGCAGTACTTC. The V and J genes are TRBV5-1 and TRBJ2-7; 9 bases fit TRBD1. The germline V gene encodes CDR1 SGHRS and CDR2 YFSETQ. V was clipped by 3 bases and J by 2 bases; unmatched bases: 6. The length of the CDR3 is 15 residues.

The chain joins TRBV21-1 to TRBJ1-4; the tabulated D call, TRBD1, remains unverified against the DNA. TRBV21-1 has pseudogene status. CDR3 length: 16 amino acids. DNA of the CDR3: TGTGCCAGCAGCGACGAGTGGACAGTCCTGAATGAAAAACTGTTTTTT. It codes for CASSDEWTVLNEKLFF.

This chain uses TRBV6-4 with TRBJ1-6; D is ambiguous. The CDR3 is 13 residues long. Deletions cut 5 bases from V and 10 bases from J, with 12 bases between. Germline V gene lookup returns CDR1 MRHNA and CDR2 SNTAGT. CDR3 bases: TGTGCCAGCAGTAGGGCCGGGGAATCACCCCTCCACTTT. Encoded protein: CASSRAGESPLHF.

This chain links TRBV29-1 with TRBJ2-5; D possibly corresponds to TRBD2 (5 bases). The V gene lost 4 bases and the J gene lost 9 bases, with 15 bases spanning the gap. Germline assignment: CDR1 SQVTM and CDR2 ANQGSEA. The CDR3 length is 12 residues. The chain's CDR3 is CSVVGLAEAQYF. The CDR3 DNA follows: TGCAGCGTTGTCGGGCTTGCGGAGGCCCAGTACTTC.

The chain employs TRBV7-9 and TRBJ2-1, with D tentatively TRBD2 (6 bases). Per the germline V gene, CDR1 is SEHNR and CDR2 is FQNEAQ (reference sequence). The CDR3 extends over 17 amino acids. Trimming removed 0 bases from V and 2 bases from J, with 14 bases in between. This chain's CDR3 is CASSLASRGAAYNEQFF. The CDR3 nucleotides read TGTGCCAGCAGCTTAGCCAGTCGCGGGGCAGCCTACAATGAGCAGTTCTTC.

The chain carries TRBV19 and TRBJ1-1, with D uncertain. Trimming took off 4 bases at V and 5 bases at J, with 14 bases between the two ends. This CDR3 has 14 amino acids. Per germline, CDR1 LNHDA and CDR2 SQIVND (reference sequence). The CDR3 coding sequence is TGTGCCAGTAGTAAGCAGGACGGGAAAACTGAAGCTTTCTTT. Its translation is CASSKQDGKTEAFF.

The chain couples TRBV6-5 to TRBJ2-1, with a weak D call TRBD2 (6 bases). Trimming removed 2 bases from V and 4 bases from J, with 6 bases in between. This CDR3 is built from 13 residues. Germline lookup yields CDR1 MNHEY and CDR2 SVGAGI. The CDR3 loop is CASSYGTYNEQFF. The CDR3 nucleotides are TGTGCCAGCAGTTACGGGACTTACAATGAGCAGTTCTTC.

The chain couples TRBV28 to TRBJ2-1, with TRBD2 matching 11 bases. V was pared by 6 bases and J by 4 bases, with 5 bases of the junction left unmatched. Per the germline V gene, CDR1 is MDHEN and CDR2 is SYDVKM. The CDR3 spans 15 residues. CDR3 DNA: TGTGCCAGCAGGCTAGCGGGAGGCATTTACAATGAGCAGTTCTTC. Its protein product is CASRLAGGIYNEQFF. Variable domain in full (rest from reference TRBV28 and TRBJ2-1): DVKVTQSSRYLVKRTGEKVFLECVQDMDHENMFWYRQDPGLGLRLIYFSYDVKMKEKGDIPEGYSVSREKKERFSLILESASTNQTSMYLCASRLAGGIYNEQFFGPGTRLTVL.

The CDR3 DNA reads TGTGCCAGCAGCTTAGTGGCAGACTGGGATGGAACCAATGAGCAGTTCTTC. Translating it yields CASSLVADWDGTNEQFF. The chain couples TRBV7-8 to TRBJ2-1; D uncertain. The V end lost 1 base, the J end lost 6 bases, and 19 bases lay between the germline ends. There are 17 residues in the CDR3. CDR1 is SGHVS and CDR2 is FQNEAQ in the germline V gene.